This TCR beta chain was sequenced in a study of CD8+CD57+ T cells in acquired aplastic anemia. Study at large: The DNA of sorted CD4+ and CD8+ cells averaged roughly 3 ug.

V lost 0 bases, J lost 6 bases, and 14 bases lay in between. Germline CDR1 is DFQATT and CDR2 is SNEGSKA (reference sequence). The CDR3 loop spans 14 amino acids. Whoever was chosen for sequencing had shown CD8+CD57+ cell expansion by flow cytometry. Ten or more counts support this clonotype. According to the study, genomic DNA was the template for TCR beta VDJ and CDR3 profiling. TCRdb re-derived calls from the reads in MiXCR, one entry per CDR3 protein. The sample carries 150,000 to 200,000 distinct CDR3 sequences, 40% to 55% recorded once. This chain links TRBV20-1 with TRBJ1-2; TRBD1 might be the D (5 bases). Sequencing used sorted CD4+, CD8+, or CD8+CD57+ T cells (not recorded which) from PBMCs. This sequence was found in a human donor with aplastic anemia. Here the CDR3 reads CSAREGGSQNGYTF. The CDR3 DNA reads as TGCAGTGCTAGAGAGGGGGGGTCGCAAAATGGCTACACCTTC.